These 8 T cell receptor beta chains share one sample of origin, sequenced in a study of cytomegalovirus exposure and HLA in healthy donors. The PCR contained 60 Vbeta and 13 Jbeta primers. Some clones are missing from TCRdb's copy, which holds only in-frame ones; the method was immunoSEQ multiplex PCR. Here the sample spans around 100,000 clones, around 77% being singletons. The sample taken for sequencing was PBMCs. These receptors were collected from a male donor in good health and CMV-seropositive.

In DNA form, the CDR3 reads TGTGCCAGCAGCACTCGGACAGGTAGCACAGATACGCAGTATTTT. This gives the protein CASSTRTGSTDTQYF. The genes are TRBV11-2 and TRBJ2-3, with TRBD1 matching 7 bases. The CDR3 runs 15 residues. The ends lost 5 bases at V and 0 bases at J; junction bases unmatched: 5. The germline CDR1 and CDR2 sequences are SGHAT and FQNNGV.

This sequence joins TRBV7-2 and TRBJ1-1; D unresolved. Germline CDR1 SGHTA, CDR2 FQGNSA. The CDR3 has 14 residues. V was pared by 2 bases and J by 1 base, with 8 bases between. As DNA, the CDR3 is TGTGCCAGCAGCTTATCGGTCGGGAACACTGAAGCTTTCTTT. Its translation: CASSLSVGNTEAFF.

This clone came up a few times. The CDR3 coding sequence is TGTGCCAGCAGTTCCCGGGACAGGGGGTTCACAGATACGCAGTATTTT. The encoded protein is CASSSRDRGFTDTQYF. This chain joins TRBV7-9 and TRBJ2-3; TRBD1 matches 11 bases. Germline V gene data show CDR1 as SEHNR and CDR2 as FQNEAQ (reference sequence). This CDR3 spans 16 amino acids. Trimming cost V 6 bases and J 2 bases; bases outside gene matches: 7.

The chain recombines TRBV6-1 with TRBJ2-1; 7 nucleotides align to TRBD2. This CDR3 is 15 amino acids long. After removal of 9 bases from V and 6 bases from J, the junction contained 14 bases not matched to a gene. Germline assignment: CDR1 MNHNS and CDR2 SASEGT. The CDR3 region is CASNLGRETANEQFF. The DNA of the CDR3 is TGTGCCAGTAATCTTGGGAGGGAGACAGCCAATGAGCAGTTCTTC.

The chain joins TRBV19 to TRBJ1-5; D is unclear. Germline CDR1 reads LNHDA; CDR2 reads SQIVND (reference sequence). The CDR3 runs to 15 residues. V was pared by 2 bases and J by 1 base, with 9 bases between. CDR3 region: CASSIRGMSNQPQHF. CDR3 bases: TGTGCCAGTAGTATACGAGGGATGAGCAATCAGCCCCAGCATTTT.

The CDR3 spells CASSRLGGLGAALDTGELFF. Written as DNA, the CDR3 is TGCGCCAGCAGCCGATTAGGGGGTTTAGGTGCCGCTCTGGACACCGGGGAGCTGTTTTTT. J is TRBJ2-2 and V is TRBV4-1; possible D gene TRBD1, 6 bases. V was cut by 4 bases and J by 3 bases, with 27 bases left in between. CDR1 is MGHRA and CDR2 is YSYEKL in the germline V gene. The CDR3 is made up of 20 amino acids.

This sequence joins TRBV9 and TRBJ2-2; 7 bases line up with TRBD2. V shed 0 bases, J shed 6 bases, and the junction held 5 bases outside the gene matches. Per germline, CDR1 SGDLS and CDR2 YYNGEE. The CDR3 spans 15 residues. CDR3 sequence: CASSVGGSWAGELFF. The CDR3 DNA sequence: TGTGCCAGCAGCGTAGGCGGGAGTTGGGCCGGGGAGCTGTTTTTT.

This chain links TRBV6-4 with TRBJ2-7; 9 positions match TRBD1. The CDR3 is made up of 15 amino acids. CDR1 MRHNA and CDR2 SNTAGT come from the germline V gene. The V gene end was trimmed by 7 bases and the J gene end by 3 bases; junction bases not matched to a gene: 10. The CDR3 here is CASTLTGGYNYEQYF. The CDR3 DNA reads TGTGCCAGCACCCTAACAGGGGGCTACAACTACGAGCAGTACTTC.